The 32 T cell receptor beta chains listed next were all sequenced from one sample in a study of cytomegalovirus exposure and HLA in healthy donors. PCR was performed using 60 Vbeta and 13 Jbeta primers. The repertoire was sequenced with immunoSEQ multiplex PCR; TCRdb's copy has only in-frame clones and lacks some. The data contain some 100,000 clones, approximately 75% of them singletons. The sequencing input was PBMCs. Every receptor here comes from a man aged 45-65 years in good health and CMV-seropositive.

The CDR3 nucleotides read TGTGCCAGCAGTGGCCGGACAGGGAGTGAAGCTTTCTTT. Amino acid sequence: CASSGRTGSEAFF. The chain carries TRBV6-6 and TRBJ1-1; 8 nucleotides line up with TRBD1. The CDR3 contains 13 residues. Germline-derived CDR1 and CDR2 are MNHNY and SVGAGI (reference sequence). J lost 7 bases, V lost 5 bases, and 6 bases had no gene match.

The chain carries TRBV23-1 and TRBJ1-3; 12 bases are shared with TRBD1. TRBV23-1 belongs to the ORF category, with a function that is uncertain. Germline trimming cut 0 bases from V and 4 bases from J; bases unmatched to any gene: 13. The CDR3 loop spans 20 amino acids. The CDR3 here is CASSQSRRDRGQFSGNTIYF. Here the CDR3 DNA reads TGCGCCAGCAGTCAATCCCGCCGGGACAGGGGGCAGTTTTCCGGAAACACCATATATTTT.

The V gene is TRBV11-2, the J gene TRBJ2-7, with D perhaps TRBD1 (6 bases). CDR1 SGHAT and CDR2 FQNNGV come from the germline V gene. This CDR3 has 13 amino acids. The V end was cut by 6 bases, the J end by 7 bases, with 16 bases between. CDR3 sequence reads: CASSSTGLGEQYF. CDR3 DNA sequence: TGTGCCAGCAGTTCGACAGGTTTGGGGGAGCAGTACTTC. The full variable domain, its missing parts supplied by reference TRBV11-2 and TRBJ2-7, is EAGVAQSPRYKIIEKRQSVAFWCNPISGHATLYWYQQILGQGPKLLIQFQNNGVVDDSQLPKDRFSAERLKGVDSTLKIQPAKLEDSAVYLCASSSTGLGEQYFGPGTRLTVT.

The chain joins TRBV18 to TRBJ1-1, with 9 bases matching TRBD1. CDR3 length: 14 amino acids. V dropped 4 bases and J dropped 5; count of bases not matched to a gene: 5. CDR1 and CDR2 from the germline V gene are KGHSH and LQKENI. In DNA, the CDR3 is TGTGCCAGCTCACTACAGGGGGCAAGAACTGAAGCTTTCTTT. It codes for CASSLQGARTEAFF.

The chain joins TRBV4-3 to TRBJ2-7; 7 bases match TRBD2. This CDR3 contains 18 residues. CDR1 and CDR2 from the germline V gene are LGHNA and YSLEER. With 4 bases clipped from V and 1 base from J, the junction kept 16 bases outside the gene matches. CDR3 bases: TGCGCCAGCAGCCGTTCCCCTCCTACCGGGACTAATTCCTACGAGCAGTACTTC. Its protein product is CASSRSPPTGTNSYEQYF.

The chain is built from TRBV6-1 and TRBJ2-7, with a possible D match to TRBD2 (6 bases). The CDR3 extends over 14 amino acids. V was trimmed by 3 bases and J by 6 bases, leaving 15 bases between them. The germline gives CDR1 MNHNS, CDR2 SASEGT. CDR3 loop: CASSDFPRGSEQYF. CDR3 in DNA: TGTGCCAGCAGTGATTTCCCTCGGGGGTCCGAGCAGTACTTC.

The chain links TRBV7-2 to TRBJ2-2; D perhaps matches TRBD2 (5 bases). Germline V gene sequence: CDR1 SGHTA, CDR2 FQGNSA. This CDR3 has 16 amino acids. V was shortened by 5 bases and J by 2 bases, with 15 bases between the two germline ends. CDR3 coding DNA: TGTGCCAGCAGCCGCCAGATCGGGGTAAACACCGGGGAGCTGTTTTTT. This encodes CASSRQIGVNTGELFF.

The chain has TRBV28 and TRBJ2-3, with D perhaps matching TRBD2 (5 bases). V lost 6 bases and J 8 bases, leaving 21 bases between the germline ends. The CDR3 is made up of 15 amino acids. Germline-derived CDR1 and CDR2 are MDHEN and SYDVKM. The CDR3 coding sequence is TGTGCCAGCAGCCCTAAGACCCCCTCCAGCGGTACGCAGTATTTT. This gives the protein CASSPKTPSSGTQYF.

This sequence joins TRBV6-5 and TRBJ2-7; TRBD1 might be the D (8 bases). Trimming cost V 6 bases and J 3 bases, with 15 bases left between them. Germline CDR1 and CDR2: MNHEY and SVGAGI. The CDR3 is made up of 14 amino acids. The CDR3 sequence: CASRPTGGGYEQYF. The CDR3 DNA follows: TGTGCCAGCAGACCTACAGGGGGGGGCTACGAGCAGTACTTC.

This chain connects TRBV7-8 to TRBJ1-1; the match to TRBD1 covers 7 bases. The CDR3 extends over 16 amino acids. Germline-derived CDR1 and CDR2 are SGHVS and FQNEAQ. V shed 0 bases, J shed 7 bases, and the junction held 11 bases outside the gene matches. This chain's CDR3 is CASSLAQGQVGGEAFF. The CDR3 DNA reads as TGTGCCAGCAGCTTAGCCCAAGGACAGGTTGGAGGTGAAGCTTTCTTT.

Concerning this clone itself: The same CDR3 is also encoded by other DNA sequences in this sample. The V call is TRBV6-5, the J call TRBJ2-5; 9 bases fit TRBD1. The end of the DNA aligns better with TRBJ2-7, so the J call may be wrong. The CDR3 is 13 residues long. Germline CDR1 reads MNHEY; CDR2 reads SVGAGI. CDR3 DNA sequence: TGTGCCAGCACCCCACAGGGGGCCGACGAGCAGTACTTC. Translation: CASTPQGADEQYF.

The chain is built from TRBV6-6 and TRBJ2-2, with TRBD2 matching over 8 bases. CDR3 size: 15 residues. The V gene's germline CDR1 is MNHNY and CDR2 SVGAGI (reference sequence). V shed 4 bases, J shed 1 base, and the junction held 2 bases outside the gene matches. CDR3 DNA: TGTGCCAGCAGTTCCAGCGGGGGGAACACCGGGGAGCTGTTTTTT. It codes for CASSSSGGNTGELFF.

This clone was detected once. The chain employs TRBV18 and TRBJ2-5, with D hard to call. This CDR3 has 15 amino acids. The ends were cut back, 1 base at V and 0 bases at J, with 9 bases in the middle. Germline CDR1 reads KGHSH; CDR2 reads LQKENI. CDR3 loop: CASSPLIQDQETQYF. CDR3 coding DNA: TGTGCCAGCTCACCACTAATCCAGGACCAAGAGACCCAGTACTTC.

V usage is TRBV5-4 and J usage is TRBJ1-2; D gene unclear. This CDR3 is built from 12 residues. Germline V CDR1 and CDR2: SGHNT, YYREEE (reference sequence). V was clipped by 0 bases and J by 8 bases, with 8 bases between them. CDR3 loop: CASSLDSRGYTF. The CDR3 nucleotides read TGTGCCAGCAGCTTGGATAGCCGGGGCTACACCTTC.

This clone came up once. This sequence joins TRBV7-8 and TRBJ1-3; D possibly corresponds to TRBD1 (5 bases). V was shortened by 5 bases and J by 1 base, with 18 bases between the two germline ends. This CDR3 is built from 17 residues. In germline, CDR1 is SGHVS, CDR2 FQNEAQ. CDR3 in amino acids: CASSLRTRSTSGNTIYF. The CDR3 region has the DNA TGTGCCAGCAGCCTACGGACAAGGTCTACTTCTGGAAACACCATATATTTT.

The chain recombines TRBV2 with TRBJ2-5; D possibly corresponds to TRBD2 (7 bases). With 4 bases removed from V and 2 bases from J, the gap between germline ends came to 14 bases. The length of the CDR3 is 15 residues. CDR1 is SNHLY and CDR2 is FYNNEI in the germline V gene. In DNA form, the CDR3 reads TGTGCCAGCAGTGCCGAGGCGGGGGCACAAGAGACCCAGTACTTC. Translated, it gives CASSAEAGAQETQYF.

The chain combines TRBV5-1 with TRBJ2-1; D not resolved. V gave up 4 bases and J gave up 0 bases, with 20 bases separating them. Germline loops: CDR1 SGHRS, CDR2 YFSETQ. The CDR3 consists of 18 residues. The chain's CDR3 is CASSARLDSLNSYNEQFF. CDR3 DNA sequence: TGCGCCAGCAGCGCAAGACTGGATTCTCTTAACTCCTACAATGAGCAGTTCTTC. Looking up the rest from reference TRBV5-1 and TRBJ2-1 gives the full variable domain: KAGVTQTPRYLIKTRGQQVTLSCSPISGHRSVSWYQQTPGQGLQFLFEYFSETQRNKGNFPGRFSGRQFSNSRSEMNVSTLELGDSALYLCASSARLDSLNSYNEQFFGPGTRLTVL.

V usage is TRBV15 and J usage is TRBJ1-2; no clear D gene. V was trimmed by 1 base and J by 4 bases, leaving 10 bases between them. This CDR3 spans 14 amino acids. The germline gives CDR1 LNHNV, CDR2 YYDKDF (reference sequence). CDR3 in amino acids: CATSRAQLSYGYTF. Here the CDR3 DNA reads TGTGCCACCAGCAGAGCCCAGTTAAGCTATGGCTACACCTTC. The entire variable domain, with the rest obtained from reference TRBV15 and TRBJ1-2, is as follows: DAMVIQNPRYQVTQFGKPVTLSCSQTLNHNVMYWYQQKSSQAPKLLFHYYDKDFNNEADTPDNFQSRRPNTSFCFLDIRSPGLGDTAMYLCATSRAQLSYGYTFGSGTRLTVV.

The rearrangement links TRBV10-3 to TRBJ1-1; TRBD1 is a possible D gene (5 bases). Trimming took 3 bases from V and 3 from J, leaving 14 bases between them. Germline V CDR1 and CDR2: ENHRY, SYGVKD. This CDR3 comprises 15 residues. The CDR3 sequence is CAISDAGRGDTEAFF. Written as DNA, the CDR3 is TGTGCCATCAGTGATGCGGGACGTGGGGACACTGAAGCTTTCTTT.

The rearrangement uses TRBV5-1 and TRBJ2-1; maybe TRBD2 (6 bases). This CDR3 comprises 16 residues. Between the trimmed V and J ends, which lost 0 bases and 0 bases, there was a span of 10 bases. Germline V CDR1 and CDR2: SGHRS, YFSETQ. As DNA, the CDR3 is TGCGCCAGCAGCTTGGTGGGCGGGGACTCCTACAATGAGCAGTTCTTC. Translating it yields CASSLVGGDSYNEQFF.

The chain links TRBV2 to TRBJ1-6, with D possibly matching TRBD1 (6 bases). Trimming pared 6 bases from V and 3 bases from J, leaving 12 bases between. This CDR3 has 15 residues. Germline lookup yields CDR1 SNHLY and CDR2 FYNNEI. CDR3 residues: CASRLGTLYNSPLHF. CDR3 coding DNA: TGTGCCAGCAGGCTCGGGACACTCTATAATTCACCCCTCCACTTT.

J is TRBJ2-7 and V is TRBV19, with a tentative D call TRBD1 (5 bases). Trimming pared 8 bases from V and 7 bases from J, leaving 27 bases between. CDR3 size: 16 residues. Germline loops: CDR1 LNHDA, CDR2 SQIVND (reference sequence). Here the CDR3 reads CASHPTGQGKKGEQYF. In nucleotides, the CDR3 is TGTGCCAGTCACCCCACCGGGCAGGGCAAAAAGGGGGAGCAGTACTTC.

The chain is built from TRBV6-6 and TRBJ2-7; 8 bases align to TRBD1. The CDR3 sequence is 15 residues long. With V trimmed by 2 bases and J by 2 bases, 5 bases remained unmatched. The germline V gene encodes CDR1 MNHNY and CDR2 SVGAGI (reference sequence). CDR3 sequence: CASSYGPTGAYEQYF. DNA for the CDR3: TGTGCCAGCAGTTACGGCCCGACAGGGGCCTACGAGCAGTACTTC.

This chain uses TRBV4-1 with TRBJ2-7, with TRBD1 matching over 9 bases. This CDR3 spans 17 amino acids. Germline lookup yields CDR1 MGHRA and CDR2 YSYEKL. V lost 0 bases and J lost 5; bases outside the gene matches: 11. The chain's CDR3 is CASSQDRQDRGVHEQYF. CDR3 bases: TGCGCCAGCAGCCAAGATCGGCAGGACAGGGGTGTGCACGAGCAGTACTTC.

This clone turned up a few times. CDR3 sequence (DNA): TGTGCCAGCCTGAAGACTAGGACCGGTGGCTACACCTTC. This sequence encodes CASLKTRTGGYTF. The chain uses TRBV6-5 and TRBJ1-2; no definite D call. Trimming shortened V by 8 bases and J by 7 bases, and 17 bases separated the two germline ends. Germline V lookup: CDR1 MNHEY, CDR2 SVGAGI. The CDR3 is 13 amino acids.

The chain is built from TRBV5-1 and TRBJ1-1; 7 positions match TRBD1. The V segment lost 0 bases and the J segment 3 bases; nucleotides outside the gene matches: 2. The CDR3 has 14 amino acids. CDR1 and CDR2 from the germline V gene are SGHRS and YFSETQ. The CDR3: CASSLGQGYTEAFF. The CDR3 DNA sequence: TGCGCCAGCAGCTTGGGACAGGGCTACACTGAAGCTTTCTTT.

This chain uses TRBV10-3 with TRBJ2-6, with D hard to call. Germline V gives CDR1 ENHRY, CDR2 SYGVKD. Between the trimmed V and J ends, which lost 8 bases and 0 bases, there was a span of 11 bases. This CDR3 has 15 amino acids. The CDR3 region has the DNA TGTGCCATCGGAGACCGAAGCTCTGGGGCCAACGTCCTGACTTTC. This codes for CAIGDRSSGANVLTF.

The CDR3: CASNRQGQVGELFF. CDR3 coding DNA: TGTGCCAGCAATCGACAGGGGCAAGTCGGGGAGCTGTTTTTT. J is TRBJ2-2 and V is TRBV7-2; TRBD1 matches 8 bases. The length of the CDR3 is 14 residues. In germline, CDR1 is SGHTA, CDR2 FQGNSA. V shed 7 bases and J 7 bases; nucleotides not matched to a gene: 8.

This chain links TRBV10-3 with TRBJ2-7; 10 nucleotides agree with TRBD1. From germline, CDR1 is ENHRY and CDR2 SYGVKD. CDR3 size: 14 residues. V was pared by 10 bases and J by 1 base, with 7 bases of the junction left unmatched. CDR3 amino acids: CATKGTGDSYEQYF. The DNA of the CDR3 is TGTGCCACAAAGGGGACAGGGGATTCCTACGAGCAGTACTTC.

The genes are TRBV29-1 and TRBJ2-7; 7 nucleotides agree with TRBD1. V dropped 1 base and J dropped 1; count of bases not matched to a gene: 7. Germline CDR1 SQVTM, CDR2 ANQGSEA. CDR3 length equals 15 residues. CDR3: CSVEAQGITSYEQYF. CDR3 nucleotides: TGCAGCGTTGAAGCACAGGGGATTACGTCCTACGAGCAGTACTTC.

About this clone itself: In the same sample, other DNA sequences code for this CDR3. The rearrangement uses TRBV5-1 and TRBJ2-2, with 9 bases lining up with TRBD2. The germline CDR1 and CDR2 sequences are SGHRS and YFSETQ. The CDR3 spans 15 residues. V was pared by 4 bases and J by 3 bases, with 4 bases of the junction left unmatched. The CDR3 protein is CASSTLAGDTGELFF. The CDR3, as DNA: TGCGCCAGCAGCACTTTAGCGGGAGACACCGGGGAGCTGTTTTTT.

The J gene is TRBJ2-3, the V gene TRBV5-1; weak D call: TRBD2 (6 bases). CDR1 and CDR2 from the germline V gene are SGHRS and YFSETQ. Deletions cut 3 bases from V and 2 bases from J, with 19 bases between. The CDR3 consists of 17 residues. CDR3 sequence reads: CASSYLGLARATDTQYF. CDR3 bases: TGCGCCAGCAGCTACCTAGGTCTAGCGCGCGCCACAGATACGCAGTATTTT.